The T cell receptor (beta chain) under discussion was sequenced for a study of PD-L1 blockade in urothelial cancer. TCRdb keeps only in-frame clones here, not all; method: immunoSEQ multiplex PCR. The sample carries some 52,000 clones, about 68% recorded once. This CDR3 has 19 amino acids. Trimming cost V 1 base and J 7 bases, with 27 bases left between them. In germline, CDR1 is SGHTA, CDR2 FQGNSA. Time point in this sample: pretreatment peripheral blood. The TCR sequence derives from a man aged 70-80 years with urothelial cancer. V usage is TRBV7-2 and J usage is TRBJ2-3, with D perhaps TRBD2 (5 bases). The source material was PBMCs, sampled around atezolizumab (anti-PD-L1) treatment. The CDR3 DNA reads as TGTGCCAGCAGCTTAGACCCCCTGGCAGGCCCTCGCGGGCCTCATACGCAGTATTTT. This gives the protein CASSLDPLAGPRGPHTQYF. The whole variable domain, filled in from reference TRBV7-2 and TRBJ2-3, reads GAGVSQSPSNKVTEKGKDVELRCDPISGHTALYWYRQSLGQGLEFLIYFQGNSAPDKSGLPSDRFSAERTGGSVSTLTIQRTQQEDSAVYLCASSLDPLAGPRGPHTQYFGPGTRLTVL.